The 9 T cell receptor beta chains presented below share a single source sample, sequenced in a study of blood T cells in healthy people across ages. The use of a sample-barcoded 5' primer and a J-beta primer mix characterized a second PCR of about 7 to 12 cycles. One entry per CDR3 protein results from TCRdb running MiXCR on the 5' RACE reads. Among 1.5 million to 1.8 million distinct CDR3 sequences listed, under 55% were seen once. Source material: blood. All receptors derive from a woman between 18 and 30 years old in good health.

The gene calls are TRBV27 and TRBJ2-7, with TRBD2 identical over 9 bases. Germline loops: CDR1 MNHEY, CDR2 SMNVEV (reference sequence). J was trimmed by 5 bases and V by 3 bases; bases with no gene match: 5. The CDR3 runs 14 residues. The CDR3 nucleotides are TGTGCCAGCAGTTTCGGGACTAGCAAGGACGAGCAGTACTTC. Translating gives CASSFGTSKDEQYF.

This clonotype was picked up a small number of times. The chain joins TRBV15 to TRBJ2-5, with D hard to call. CDR3 length: 15 amino acids. The germline V gene has CDR1 LNHNV and CDR2 YYDKDF (reference sequence). V was trimmed by 0 bases and J by 3 bases, leaving 11 bases between them. For the CDR3, the DNA is TGTGCCACCAGCAGAGATACTTCAGAGAAAGAGACCCAGTACTTC. Protein sequence: CATSRDTSEKETQYF. Combining the CDR3 with reference TRBV15 and TRBJ2-5 gives the whole variable domain DAMVIQNPRYQVTQFGKPVTLSCSQTLNHNVMYWYQQKSSQAPKLLFHYYDKDFNNEADTPDNFQSRRPNTSFCFLDIRSPGLGDTAMYLCATSRDTSEKETQYFGPGTRLLVL.

This chain links TRBV6-5 with TRBJ1-6, with a possible D match to TRBD1 (5 bases). V dropped 6 bases and J dropped 7 bases, with 13 bases sitting between them. This CDR3 has 14 residues. Germline CDR1 reads MNHEY; CDR2 reads SVGAGI. This chain's CDR3 is CASRTGPANSPLHF. The CDR3 region has the DNA TGTGCCAGCAGAACGGGGCCCGCCAATTCACCCCTCCACTTT.

The V call is TRBV10-3, the J call TRBJ1-2; possibly TRBD1 for D (5 bases). Trimming left V 6 bases short and J 3 bases short, with 14 bases between. The CDR3 has 14 amino acids. CDR1 is ENHRY and CDR2 is SYGVKD in the germline V gene. CDR3 loop: CAISAIDRDYGYTF. The CDR3 DNA follows: TGTGCCATCAGCGCAATCGACAGAGACTATGGCTACACCTTC.

This clonotype has only a few counts. The rearrangement joins TRBV20-1 to TRBJ2-1, with 14 positions matching TRBD2. The CDR3 runs 19 residues. CDR1 is DFQATT, CDR2 SNEGSKA, per germline (reference sequence). V lost 3 bases and J lost 1; bases outside the gene matches: 11. The CDR3 DNA reads as TGCAGTGCTAGGGCCTACGGACTAGCGGGAGGTCAGTCCTACAATGAGCAGTTCTTC. This codes for CSARAYGLAGGQSYNEQFF.

This chain connects TRBV9 to TRBJ2-4, with 9 bases identical to TRBD1. Germline values: CDR1 SGDLS, CDR2 YYNGEE. After removal of 7 bases from V and 3 bases from J, the junction contained 11 bases not matched to a gene. The CDR3 covers 16 residues. The CDR3 loop reads CASGHRGPGGKNIQYF. The CDR3 DNA sequence: TGTGCCAGCGGCCACAGGGGGCCTGGTGGCAAAAACATTCAGTACTTC.

The CDR3 coding sequence is TGTGCCAGTCGGACAGGGGGCGAGACTGAAGCTTTCTTT. Its protein is CASRTGGETEAFF. V and J are TRBV19 and TRBJ1-1, with 11 bases that match TRBD1. The CDR3 extends over 13 amino acids. Trimming removed 8 bases from V and 5 bases from J; junction bases left unmatched: 4. CDR1 and CDR2 from the germline V gene are LNHDA and SQIVND (reference sequence).

The sample holds many counts of this clonotype. The chain links TRBV20-1 to TRBJ2-1; tentatively, D is TRBD2 (6 bases). The CDR3 has 13 residues. Germline lookup yields CDR1 DFQATT and CDR2 SNEGSKA (reference sequence). V was pared by 7 bases and J by 3 bases, with 13 bases between. The CDR3 sequence: CSGSAGYYNEQFF. DNA for the CDR3: TGCAGTGGGTCTGCGGGGTACTACAATGAGCAGTTCTTC.

This clonotype was detected only once. The rearrangement joins TRBV6-2 or TRBV6-3 to TRBJ2-7; 10 nucleotides agree with TRBD2. Per the germline V gene, CDR1 is MNHEY and CDR2 is SVGEGT. V shed 6 bases and J 7 bases; nucleotides not matched to a gene: 12. This CDR3 is 15 amino acids long. The CDR3 DNA is TGTGCCAGCAGCATAGCGGGGGGCAGGATTGGGGAGCAGTACTTC. The encoded protein is CASSIAGGRIGEQYF.